The sequence of this T cell receptor beta chain was determined in a study of blood T cell repertoires in COVID-19 (TCRdb year 2020). In terms of the full investigation: Samples from collaborators originated in the United States, Italy and Spain and spanned both the acute and convalescent phases of COVID-19. HLA class I and class II types, where available, came from metadata supplied by the sample provider rather than from assay-based typing. Samples came from the ongoing ImmuneRACE study (first 160 participants) plus 1,254 subjects from 6 global collaborators. The repertoires were released in a freely available public database intended as a resource for research on the immune response to SARS-CoV-2. Nearly every sample came with metadata listing a de-identified subject ID, COVID-19 status, age in years and sex. The dataset comprised deeply sampled blood TCRbeta repertoires from subjects exposed to, actively infected with, or recovered from COVID-19. The material from the prospective study consisted of cDNA or gDNA derived from T cells, B-cell-depleted T cells, or PBMCs. What the authors observed across the whole study: Clinical and demographic metadata were provided uncurated, with the amount varying by source and participant.

Regarding this clone: The specificity of this receptor is unknown. No much larger clonotype is one base removed from it; base qualities were not supplied.

Whole blood was collected in K2EDTA tubes by collaborating institutions according to the institutions' own protocols. For TCRbeta analysis, collaborators shipped samples as frozen whole blood, isolated PBMCs, or DNA extracted from either of those sample types. Counted from cysteine to phenylalanine, this CDR3 has 12 amino acids. The DNA shown is the 36-base CDR3, in frame from base 1. V was cut back by 0 bases and J by 11 bases, leaving a gap of 11 bases between them. Based on the germline V gene, the CDR1 and CDR2 sequences are SGDLS and YYNGEE. TCRbeta CDR3 regions were amplified from genomic DNA by means of the immunoSEQ Assay, a bias-controlled multiplex PCR. Turning to the authors' computational methods: The number of nucleated cells in each sample was estimated by amplification of reference gene primers within the assay. To quantify the absolute abundance of each unique TCRbeta CDR3 rearrangement, sequence reads were collapsed and filtered. Productive Simpson clonality was computed per sample as the square root of Simpson's diversity index over productive rearrangements. Held by TCRdb, this immuneACCESS table contains in-frame sequences only and omits some clones. Under half of the omission traces to an unresolved V gene where checked; the cause of the rest is unknown. V and J calls and clone size are as listed in that table; D and trimming were resolved from the DNA. This sample comprises 50,000 to 75,000 clones, roughly nine tenths of them detected only once. Less than 6.5% of the sample comes from the top ten.

The TCR originated in an older man in a cohort sampled during active COVID-19. Source material: peripheral blood. The V and J segments used are TRBV9 and TRBJ1-1; perhaps TRBD1 is the D gene, with 6 bases matching. The CDR3 reads CASSVGGGSAFF. The nucleotides are TGTGCCAGCAGCGTAGGAGGGGGTTCGGCTTTCTTT.